One sample yielded the 31 T cell receptor beta chains listed below, sequenced in a study of Graves' ophthalmopathy and Graves' hyperthyroidism. Amplification of TCR beta CDR3 regions used RNA transcripts. After a first-round RT-PCR with HTBI primers, a second-round multiplex PCR was run. TCRdb called the multiplex PCR reads again in MiXCR, with one record for every CDR3 protein. The sample lists some 1.1 million distinct CDR3 sequences, about 35% occurring once. Input material: peripheral blood or thyroid tissue (not recorded which). All receptors derive from an adult man with Graves' hyperthyroidism.

The genes are TRBV11-3 and TRBJ2-7, with D unresolved. This CDR3 has 13 amino acids. The V gene's germline CDR1 is SGHNT and CDR2 YENEEA. V lost 5 bases and J 3 bases, leaving 11 bases between the germline ends. CDR3 protein: CASSRDTLYEQYF. The CDR3, as DNA: TGTGCCAGCAGCCGTGACACCCTCTACGAGCAGTACTTC.

Note on this clonotype: This may be a read error, as it is one base from a much larger clone. This chain uses TRBV12-3 or TRBV12-4 with TRBJ2-2; 7 nucleotides line up with TRBD1. The CDR3 is 15 residues long. The CDR3 protein is CASSETGVITGEPFF. The CDR3 nucleotides read TGTGCCAGCAGTGAAACAGGGGTTATCACCGGGGAGCCGTTTTTT.

V gene TRBV15 combines with J gene TRBJ2-1, with 10 bases fitting TRBD2. Germline assignment: CDR1 LNHNV and CDR2 YYDKDF (reference sequence). V lost 4 bases to trimming and J lost 6 bases; unmatched junction nucleotides: 3. The CDR3 is made up of 14 amino acids. The CDR3 sequence: CATSTAGGFNEQFF. The CDR3 DNA sequence: TGTGCCACCAGCACAGCGGGAGGGTTCAATGAGCAGTTCTTC.

This chain uses TRBV12-3 or TRBV12-4 with TRBJ2-7, with 9 bases matching TRBD1. Losses at the gene ends were 5 bases for V and 4 bases for J; bases not matched to a gene: 9. The CDR3 is 15 residues long. CDR3 amino acids: CASSTTTGGEYEQYF. CDR3 bases: TGTGCCAGCAGTACGACGACAGGGGGAGAATACGAGCAGTACTTC.

This chain joins TRBV7-2 and TRBJ2-7; TRBD1 matches at 7 bases. Germline V lookup: CDR1 SGHTA, CDR2 FQGNSA. This CDR3 spans 14 amino acids. The V and J ends lost 5 bases and 7 bases, in that order; junction bases with no gene match: 11. CDR3 residues: CASSTNLRQGEQYF. The CDR3 DNA reads TGTGCCAGCAGCACTAACCTGCGACAGGGAGAGCAGTACTTC.

The V gene is TRBV7-9, the J gene TRBJ1-4; the D gene is possibly TRBD1 (5 bases). Germline CDR1 is SEHNR and CDR2 is FQNEAQ (reference sequence). Trimming removed 3 bases at V and 5 bases at J, with 16 bases between. CDR3 length: 16 residues. The CDR3 protein is CASSFRGLRPNEKLFF. The CDR3 DNA sequence: TGTGCCAGCAGCTTTCGGGGACTCCGTCCGAATGAAAAACTGTTTTTT. Full variable domain (outside the CDR3, taken from reference TRBV7-9 and TRBJ1-4): DTGVSQNPRHKITKRGQNVTFRCDPISEHNRLYWYRQTLGQGPEFLTYFQNEAQLEKSRLLSDRFSAERPKGSFSTLEIQRTEQGDSAMYLCASSFRGLRPNEKLFFGSGTQLSVL.

This clonotype is a singleton in its sample. The J gene is TRBJ2-3, the V gene TRBV9; TRBD1 might be the D (5 bases). Germline V gives CDR1 SGDLS, CDR2 YYNGEE. The CDR3 extends over 14 amino acids. V was shortened by 7 bases and J by 0 bases, with 12 bases between the two germline ends. The CDR3 reads CASGAGHSTDTQYF. The CDR3 DNA sequence: TGTGCCAGCGGAGCAGGACATAGCACAGATACGCAGTATTTT.

Worth noting for this clonotype: The junction departs from germline at one end; a sequencing error may be responsible. V gene TRBV7-2 combines with J gene TRBJ2-5; D unresolved. The length of the CDR3 is 14 residues. The germline V gene encodes CDR1 SGHTA and CDR2 FQGNSA. Here the CDR3 reads CSSSLLDRRETQYF. The CDR3 DNA reads as TGTTCCAGCAGCTTACTGGATCGGCGGGAGACCCAGTACTTC.

This clonotype was recorded at least ten times. The chain carries TRBV14 and TRBJ1-2; 8 nucleotides align to TRBD1. Germline CDR1 SGHDN, CDR2 FVKESK. After removal of 2 bases from V and 8 bases from J, the junction contained 13 bases not matched to a gene. This CDR3 contains 16 residues. CDR3 coding DNA: TGTGCCAGCAGCCAAACCCCGGACAGGGTGGGCCGCGGCTACACCTTC. This codes for CASSQTPDRVGRGYTF.

The sample holds many counts of this clonotype. The rearrangement links TRBV6-6 to TRBJ1-1, with D hard to call. Germline V gene data show CDR1 as MNHNY and CDR2 as SVGAGI (reference sequence). The CDR3 length is 11 residues. With 8 bases removed from V and 0 bases from J, the gap between germline ends came to 4 bases. The CDR3 DNA follows: TGTGCCAGCTTTATGAACACTGAAGCTTTCTTT. Translating it yields CASFMNTEAFF.

This clonotype has a handful of counts. The chain employs TRBV2 and TRBJ1-3; D remains ambiguous. CDR1 and CDR2 (germline): SNHLY, FYNNEI. The germline V and J ends were trimmed by 3 bases and 4 bases, with 16 bases remaining between them. The CDR3 totals 16 residues. CDR3 nucleotide sequence: TGTGCCAGCAGTGAGGCCGAAGTTATTGTCGGAAACACCATATATTTT. It encodes CASSEAEVIVGNTIYF.

This clonotype was counted at least ten times. The V call is TRBV20-1, the J call TRBJ2-5; D is unclear. This CDR3 is 13 amino acids long. V was pared by 0 bases and J by 3 bases, with 8 bases between. Germline values: CDR1 DFQATT, CDR2 SNEGSKA (reference sequence). The CDR3 DNA reads as TGCAGTGCTAGAGATGCCTCCGAAGAGACCCAGTACTTC. The encoded protein is CSARDASEETQYF.

The chain employs TRBV5-1 and TRBJ1-2, with 11 bases lining up with TRBD1. The J segment lost 12 bases and the V segment lost 0 bases, leaving 7 bases of the junction unmatched. The germline V gene encodes CDR1 SGHRS and CDR2 YFSETQ. CDR3 length: 14 residues. CDR3 residues: CASSLDGTGGGNTF. DNA of the CDR3: TGCGCCAGCAGCTTGGACGGGACAGGGGGAGGAAACACCTTC.

This clonotype was seen ten or more times. The chain links TRBV29-1 to TRBJ1-1; 7 nucleotides agree with TRBD1. J lost 10 bases, V lost 6 bases, and 14 bases had no gene match. Germline V gene sequence: CDR1 SQVTM, CDR2 ANQGSEA. The CDR3 loop spans 13 amino acids. The CDR3 protein is CSVEPQGFLSAFF. The CDR3 bases are TGCAGCGTGGAACCACAGGGGTTTTTGTCAGCTTTCTTT.

This rearrangement joins TRBV29-1 to TRBJ2-5; weak D call: TRBD1 (6 bases). CDR3 size: 13 residues. Germline V CDR1 and CDR2: SQVTM, ANQGSEA. V was clipped by 8 bases and J by 5 bases, with 18 bases between them. The CDR3 region has the DNA TGCAGCTTAGATCCGGCAGGGGCCGAGACCCAGTACTTC. Its translation: CSLDPAGAETQYF.

The V and J genes are TRBV20-1 and TRBJ1-1; 9 nucleotides match TRBD1. The CDR3 contains 14 residues. After removal of 5 bases from V and 3 bases from J, the junction contained 7 bases not matched to a gene. Germline assignment: CDR1 DFQATT and CDR2 SNEGSKA (reference sequence). The CDR3 nucleotides read TGCAGTGCTCCCAAGTGGACAGGGGACACTGAAGCTTTCTTT. This encodes CSAPKWTGDTEAFF.

Notes on this clonotype: Sequence at one end of the junction differs from germline and may be a read error. The chain carries TRBV10-2 and TRBJ2-5; 9 positions match TRBD2. Germline assignment: CDR1 WSHSY and CDR2 SAAADI. The CDR3 contains 18 residues. This CDR3 is CASSYGGFGREGRKTQYF. Written as DNA, the CDR3 is TGTGCCAGCAGTTACGGGGGGTTTGGGCGGGAGGGCCGAAAGACCCAGTACTTC.

The J gene is TRBJ1-2, the V gene TRBV20-1, with D maybe TRBD1 (6 bases). The germline V and J ends were trimmed by 7 bases and 6 bases, with 12 bases remaining between them. Germline CDR1 reads DFQATT; CDR2 reads SNEGSKA (reference sequence). CDR3 length equals 11 residues. CDR3 residues: CSVDRKNGYTF. The CDR3 region has the DNA TGCAGTGTAGACAGGAAGAATGGCTACACCTTC.

This clonotype was recorded once. This clone may be a read error of a much larger clone one base away. The chain joins TRBV7-3 to TRBJ1-1; unclear D gene. The CDR3 has 19 amino acids. Germline lookup yields CDR1 SGHTA and CDR2 FQGTGA. CDR3 protein: CASSSLTAGIRRLNIEAFF. In DNA form, the CDR3 reads TGTGCCAGCAGCTCACTAACGGCGGGAATTCGGCGATTGAACATTGAAGCTTTCTTT.

This clonotype was observed many times. The chain recombines TRBV29-1 with TRBJ1-4, with D unclear. Between the trimmed V and J ends, which lost 6 bases and 0 bases, there was a span of 11 bases. Per germline, CDR1 SQVTM and CDR2 ANQGSEA. This CDR3 region has 14 residues. The CDR3 DNA reads TGCAGCGTCCAGACGACAACAACTAATGAAAAACTGTTTTTT. The encoded protein is CSVQTTTTNEKLFF.

In its sample, this clonotype was seen a few times. The rearrangement uses TRBV19 and TRBJ1-1; D possibly corresponds to TRBD1 (6 bases). The CDR3 is 14 residues long. Looked up from germline, CDR1 is LNHDA and CDR2 is SQIVND (reference sequence). The ends were cut back, 6 bases at V and 0 bases at J, with 11 bases in the middle. The CDR3 DNA sequence: TGTGCCAGTAGCGACAGGACATTGAACACTGAAGCTTTCTTT. Translating gives CASSDRTLNTEAFF. Complete variable domain (other parts from reference TRBV19 and TRBJ1-1): DGGITQSPKYLFRKEGQNVTLSCEQNLNHDAMYWYRQDPGQGLRLIYYSQIVNDFQKGDIAEGYSVSREKKESFPLTVTSAQKNPTAFYLCASSDRTLNTEAFFGQGTRLTVV.

This clonotype has a count of ten or more. This sequence joins TRBV7-2 and TRBJ1-5; D perhaps matches TRBD1 (5 bases). Trimming pared 2 bases from V and 6 bases from J, leaving 8 bases between. This CDR3 has 13 amino acids. Looked up from germline, CDR1 is SGHTA and CDR2 is FQGNSA. CDR3 protein: CASSLRQSQPQHF. DNA of the CDR3: TGTGCCAGCAGCTTACGACAGAGTCAGCCCCAGCATTTT.

This clonotype was counted at least ten times. The J gene is TRBJ1-5, the V gene TRBV28, with TRBD1 as a possible D gene (5 bases). Germline values: CDR1 MDHEN, CDR2 SYDVKM. The CDR3 totals 13 residues. V was pared by 7 bases and J by 7 bases, with 14 bases between. Written as DNA, the CDR3 is TGTGCCAGCACCATCGGTTGGGGCCAGCCCCAGCATTTT. Translated: CASTIGWGQPQHF.

This clonotype was picked up many times. This chain links TRBV10-3 with TRBJ2-6, with D tentatively TRBD1 (5 bases). The CDR3 runs 16 residues. CDR1 ENHRY and CDR2 SYGVKD come from the germline V gene. Trimming took off 3 bases at V and 0 bases at J, with 9 bases between the two ends. The DNA for the CDR3 is TGTGCCATCAGTGACAGGGCCGCCTCTGGGGCCAACGTCCTGACTTTC. It yields the protein CAISDRAASGANVLTF.

This clonotype was seen more than once but under ten times. The V gene is TRBV7-9, the J gene TRBJ2-7; 9 bases match TRBD1. CDR3 size: 15 residues. V shed 6 bases and J 4 bases; nucleotides not matched to a gene: 10. Germline V gene sequence: CDR1 SEHNR, CDR2 FQNEAQ (reference sequence). This CDR3 is CASRGYRGLTYEQYF. The CDR3 DNA reads TGTGCCAGCAGGGGGTACAGGGGGCTAACGTACGAGCAGTACTTC.

This clonotype was seen many times. The chain has TRBV20-1 and TRBJ1-1, with a tentative D call TRBD1 (6 bases). The CDR3 has 13 amino acids. Germline loops: CDR1 DFQATT, CDR2 SNEGSKA (reference sequence). V lost 1 base to trimming and J lost 3 bases, with 9 bases between them. CDR3 region: CSARAGEDTEAFF. The CDR3 region has the DNA TGCAGTGCTAGAGCAGGGGAAGACACTGAAGCTTTCTTT.

This clonotype was seen repeatedly, ten times or more. The chain combines TRBV29-1 with TRBJ1-1; the D gene is possibly TRBD1 (5 bases). Germline lookup yields CDR1 SQVTM and CDR2 ANQGSEA. The CDR3 runs to 12 residues. In nucleotides, the CDR3 is TGCAGTGACACCGGGGGAGGTCCTGAAGCTTTCTTT. It is translated as CSDTGGGPEAFF.

This clonotype was counted at least ten times. J is TRBJ1-4 and V is TRBV7-8; TRBD1 might be the D (5 bases). Germline loops: CDR1 SGHVS, CDR2 FQNEAQ. Trimming cost V 0 bases and J 1 base, with 12 bases left between them. The CDR3 loop spans 17 amino acids. This CDR3 is CASSLAPTGLTNEKLFF. The CDR3 DNA follows: TGTGCCAGCAGCTTAGCACCCACGGGACTAACTAATGAAAAACTGTTTTTT.

This clonotype was picked up a small number of times. The gene calls are TRBV11-2 and TRBJ1-2; the match to TRBD1 covers 8 bases. J gave up 7 bases and V 1 base, and 14 bases lay outside the gene matches. This CDR3 region has 17 residues. From germline, CDR1 is SGHAT and CDR2 FQNNGV. The CDR3 DNA follows: TGTGCCAGCAGCTTAGTCCCCCCGACAGGGGATTCGGGTGGCTACACCTTC. Its translation is CASSLVPPTGDSGGYTF.

Only a few counts were recorded for this clonotype. One base away lies a much larger clone, so this may be a sequencing read error. The chain recombines TRBV20-1 with TRBJ1-1; possible D gene TRBD1, 5 bases. CDR3 length equals 11 residues. Per germline, CDR1 DFQATT and CDR2 SNEGSKA (reference sequence). The CDR3 is CKQGKNTEAFF. The CDR3 bases are TGCAAGCAGGGCAAGAACACTGAAGCTTTCTTT.

The chain is built from TRBV20-1 and TRBJ1-1; 9 bases line up with TRBD1. Germline assignment: CDR1 DFQATT and CDR2 SNEGSKA (reference sequence). The CDR3 has 15 residues. V trimming: 0 bases; J trimming: 6 bases; junction bases outside the gene matches: 8. The CDR3 DNA sequence: TGCAGTGCTAGAGATCTGAACAGGGGGCGGGCTGAAGCTTTCTTT. Residues: CSARDLNRGRAEAFF.